This TCR beta chain was observed in a study of control samples from healthy donors and cancer patients. The CDR3 totals 11 residues. Germline V gene data show CDR1 as GTSNPN and CDR2 as SVGIG (reference sequence). Trimming removed 1 base from V and 4 bases from J, with 5 bases in between. Produced via immunoSEQ multiplex PCR; TCRdb's table is partial and in-frame only. The sample yields 35,000 to 45,000 clones, approximately 82% seen once. The sequenced sample consisted of blood. The sequence derives from a man aged 60-69 years in good health. The J gene is TRBJ2-7, the V gene TRBV30; no reliable D call. CDR3 in amino acids: CAWSARYEQYF. CDR3 in DNA: TGTGCCTGGAGTGCCCGATACGAGCAGTACTTC.